Below are 27 T cell receptor beta chains sequenced from a single sample in a study of shared clonotypes between healthy human individuals. Method: immunoSEQ multiplex PCR; TCRdb's copy keeps in-frame clones and lacks some. The profile shows about 2.4 million clones, over 85% of them singletons. The sequenced sample was naive CD4+ T cells sorted from blood. Indicated subset: CD45RA+ positively selected. These receptors were obtained from a man aged 18 to 29 in good health.

To note about this clone: This CDR3 is also generated by other DNA sequences in the sample. The rearrangement joins TRBV7-9 to TRBJ1-4, with D possibly being TRBD1 (5 bases). The V gene lost 5 bases and the J gene lost 1 base, with 8 bases spanning the gap. The germline V gene encodes CDR1 SEHNR and CDR2 FQNEAQ (reference sequence). There are 14 residues in the CDR3. CDR3 coding DNA: TGTGCCAGCAGCCTCCAGGGAACTAATGAAAAACTGTTTTTT. Amino acids: CASSLQGTNEKLFF. The full variable domain, in which reference TRBV7-9 and TRBJ1-4 provide the parts outside the CDR3, is DTGVSQNPRHKITKRGQNVTFRCDPISEHNRLYWYRQTLGQGPEFLTYFQNEAQLEKSRLLSDRFSAERPKGSFSTLEIQRTEQGDSAMYLCASSLQGTNEKLFFGSGTQLSVL.

Concerning this clone itself: This sample also contains other DNA sequences that code for the same CDR3. The CDR3 DNA is TGCGCCAGCAGCTTGGGGCAGGGGAATTCACCCCTCCACTTT. Its protein product is CASSLGQGNSPLHF. The genes are TRBV5-1 and TRBJ1-6; D perhaps matches TRBD1 (6 bases). The CDR3 has 14 residues. Germline V gene data show CDR1 as SGHRS and CDR2 as YFSETQ. Trimming pared 0 bases from V and 7 bases from J, leaving 8 bases between.

This chain uses TRBV29-1 with TRBJ1-2; D not resolved. The CDR3 runs 13 residues. V dropped 5 bases and J dropped 0 bases, with 10 bases sitting between them. Germline assignment: CDR1 SQVTM and CDR2 ANQGSEA. CDR3 protein: CSVRVDPNYGYTF. CDR3 in DNA: TGCAGCGTTCGGGTCGACCCTAACTATGGCTACACCTTC. Filled out from reference TRBV29-1 and TRBJ1-2, the complete variable domain reads SAVISQKPSRDICQRGTSLTIQCQVDSQVTMMFWYRQQPGQSLTLIATANQGSEATYESGFVIDKFPISRPNLTFSTLTVSNMSPEDSSIYLCSVRVDPNYGYTFGSGTRLTVV.

The rearrangement joins TRBV4-3 to TRBJ2-5; D unclear. CDR1 is LGHNA and CDR2 is YSLEER in the germline V gene. There are 15 residues in the CDR3. Trimming cost V 0 bases and J 4 bases, with 12 bases left between them. The CDR3 spells CASSQDYFWRETQYF. The CDR3 bases are TGCGCCAGCAGCCAAGATTATTTTTGGCGAGAGACCCAGTACTTC.

This clone was counted once. V usage is TRBV10-3 and J usage is TRBJ2-5; 11 bases match TRBD2. The CDR3 length is 18 residues. Germline lookup yields CDR1 ENHRY and CDR2 SYGVKD. V gave up 2 bases and J gave up 0 bases; unmatched junction bases: 8. This CDR3 reads CAISEMGLAGGNQETQYF. The CDR3 DNA sequence: TGTGCCATCAGTGAGATGGGGCTAGCGGGGGGCAACCAAGAGACCCAGTACTTC.

Points on this clone: The same CDR3 is also encoded by other DNA sequences in this sample. This chain links TRBV7-2 with TRBJ2-7; 7 bases align to TRBD1. The CDR3 sequence is 14 residues long. The ends lost 1 base at V and 2 bases at J; junction bases unmatched: 2. The germline gives CDR1 SGHTA, CDR2 FQGNSA. As DNA, the CDR3 is TGTGCCAGCAGCTTAGACAGGGGCACCTACGAGCAGTACTTC. This sequence encodes CASSLDRGTYEQYF.

For this clone: Different DNA sequences within this sample yield the same CDR3. This sequence joins TRBV2 and TRBJ2-7; unclear D gene. The germline V and J ends were trimmed by 9 bases and 3 bases, with 6 bases remaining between them. The CDR3 spans 10 residues. Germline V gene lookup returns CDR1 SNHLY and CDR2 FYNNEI. CDR3 in DNA: TGTGCCAGTAGGGACTACGAGCAGTACTTC. Protein product: CASRDYEQYF.

Only one count was recorded for this clone. J is TRBJ1-4 and V is TRBV9, with 10 bases aligning to TRBD1. This CDR3 contains 17 residues. Germline CDR1 SGDLS, CDR2 YYNGEE. V dropped 3 bases and J dropped 7; count of bases not matched to a gene: 12. The CDR3 DNA is TGTGCCAGCAGCGCCGGGACAGGGGAGCTTAAGGGTGAAAAACTGTTTTTT. This gives the protein CASSAGTGELKGEKLFF.

The chain joins TRBV5-6 to TRBJ1-1; 11 bases are a match to TRBD1. Germline V gives CDR1 SGHDT, CDR2 YYEEEE. The CDR3 covers 14 residues. V gave up 5 bases and J gave up 7 bases; unmatched junction bases: 7. As DNA, the CDR3 is TGTGCCAGCAGAGCCGGGACAGGGGGGCTTGAAGCTTTCTTT. Translating it yields CASRAGTGGLEAFF. Full variable domain (remainder filled in from reference TRBV5-6 and TRBJ1-1): DAGVTQSPTHLIKTRGQQVTLRCSPKSGHDTVSWYQQALGQGPQFIFQYYEEEERQRGNFPDRFSGHQFPNYSSELNVNALLLGDSALYLCASRAGTGGLEAFFGQGTRLTVV.

The V and J genes are TRBV11-2 and TRBJ2-1; D uncertain. Looked up from germline, CDR1 is SGHAT and CDR2 is FQNNGV. The CDR3 runs 16 residues. V was trimmed by 5 bases and J by 2 bases, leaving 16 bases between them. The CDR3 coding sequence is TGTGCCAGCAGCCCAGTATCGTTTAGGGCCTACAATGAGCAGTTCTTC. Amino acids: CASSPVSFRAYNEQFF.

The rearrangement links TRBV5-1 to TRBJ2-3; D is uncertain. The CDR3 length is 16 residues. CDR1 and CDR2 (germline): SGHRS, YFSETQ. The V end lost 0 bases, the J end lost 3 bases, and 14 bases lay between the germline ends. The CDR3 bases are TGCGCCAGCAGCTTGGGAATCGGGCAGCAAACAGATACGCAGTATTTT. Its translation: CASSLGIGQQTDTQYF.

This clone was detected once. This chain links TRBV7-8 with TRBJ2-7, with TRBD1 matching over 7 bases. V lost 5 bases and J lost 1; bases outside the gene matches: 8. CDR1 is SGHVS and CDR2 is FQNEAQ in the germline V gene. The CDR3 consists of 15 residues. The CDR3 here is CASSRDRVKSYEQYF. Written as DNA, the CDR3 is TGTGCCAGCAGCCGTGACAGGGTGAAATCCTACGAGCAGTACTTC. Full variable domain (missing parts from reference TRBV7-8 and TRBJ2-7): GAGVSQSPRYKVAKRGQDVALRCDPISGHVSLFWYQQALGQGPEFLTYFQNEAQLDKSGLPSDRFFAERPEGSVSTLKIQRTQQEDSAVYLCASSRDRVKSYEQYFGPGTRLTVT.

The chain couples TRBV6-5 to TRBJ2-5; maybe TRBD2 (5 bases). With 0 bases removed from V and 0 bases from J, the gap between germline ends came to 11 bases. Germline lookup yields CDR1 MNHEY and CDR2 SVGAGI. The CDR3 loop spans 16 amino acids. In DNA form, the CDR3 reads TGTGCCAGCAGTTACTCTTTAACGGGAAACCAAGAGACCCAGTACTTC. Amino acid sequence: CASSYSLTGNQETQYF.

The rearrangement links TRBV2 to TRBJ2-3; D remains unclear. The V gene's germline CDR1 is SNHLY and CDR2 FYNNEI. The CDR3 is 13 amino acids. The V and J ends lost 5 bases and 0 bases respectively, with 6 bases between them. The CDR3 sequence is CASSHPSTDTQYF. CDR3 nucleotide sequence: TGTGCCAGCAGTCACCCTAGCACAGATACGCAGTATTTT.

J is TRBJ2-7 and V is TRBV6-6; D may be TRBD2 (5 bases). V lost 5 bases and J 3 bases, leaving 17 bases between the germline ends. Germline loops: CDR1 MNHNY, CDR2 SVGAGI (reference sequence). The length of the CDR3 is 15 residues. In DNA, the CDR3 is TGTGCCAGCAGTCCCACCCGAGGGAACAACTACGAGCAGTACTTC. This encodes CASSPTRGNNYEQYF.

The V and J genes are TRBV2 and TRBJ2-7, with D uncertain. With 8 bases removed from V and 1 base from J, the gap between germline ends came to 9 bases. The CDR3 is 12 amino acids. Germline V gene data show CDR1 as SNHLY and CDR2 as FYNNEI. The CDR3 DNA follows: TGTGCCAGCGGGCCGTCTTCCTACGAGCAGTACTTC. This gives the protein CASGPSSYEQYF.

This rearrangement joins TRBV6-6 to TRBJ2-7; 10 bases map to TRBD1. CDR3 size: 15 residues. After removal of 6 bases from V and 3 bases from J, the junction contained 8 bases not matched to a gene. The germline CDR1 and CDR2 sequences are MNHNY and SVGAGI (reference sequence). The CDR3 DNA follows: TGTGCCAGCAGGGGGTGGACAGGGGGGTACTACGAGCAGTACTTC. Amino acid sequence: CASRGWTGGYYEQYF.

The rearrangement links TRBV11-2 to TRBJ1-6; D is ambiguous. This CDR3 has 13 residues. V lost 5 bases and J 10 bases, leaving 12 bases between the germline ends. CDR1 SGHAT and CDR2 FQNNGV come from the germline V gene. The CDR3 reads CASSPSTGSPLHF. In DNA form, the CDR3 reads TGTGCCAGCAGCCCATCTACGGGGTCACCCCTCCACTTT.

V gene TRBV19 combines with J gene TRBJ2-4; unclear D gene. The CDR3 is 17 amino acids. The V end lost 0 bases, the J end lost 0 bases, and 12 bases lay between the germline ends. Per the germline V gene, CDR1 is LNHDA and CDR2 is SQIVND (reference sequence). The CDR3 protein is CASSIDGPAGAKNIQYF. CDR3 in DNA: TGTGCCAGTAGTATAGATGGTCCGGCCGGAGCCAAAAACATTCAGTACTTC.

The genes are TRBV19 and TRBJ2-3, with D possibly being TRBD1 (6 bases). Trimming shortened V by 3 bases and J by 4 bases, and 11 bases separated the two germline ends. The CDR3 totals 14 residues. CDR1 is LNHDA, CDR2 SQIVND, per germline (reference sequence). The CDR3: CASSMWGLADTQYF. Written as DNA, the CDR3 is TGTGCCAGTAGTATGTGGGGGCTGGCAGATACGCAGTATTTT. The entire variable domain, with the rest obtained from reference TRBV19 and TRBJ2-3, is as follows: DGGITQSPKYLFRKEGQNVTLSCEQNLNHDAMYWYRQDPGQGLRLIYYSQIVNDFQKGDIAEGYSVSREKKESFPLTVTSAQKNPTAFYLCASSMWGLADTQYFGPGTRLTVL.

This rearrangement joins TRBV6-1 to TRBJ1-1; D may be TRBD1 (6 bases). Germline V CDR1 and CDR2: MNHNS, SASEGT. The CDR3 is 14 residues long. V was trimmed by 6 bases and J by 6 bases, leaving 17 bases between them. The CDR3 protein is CASRGAPERAEAFF. The CDR3 DNA is TGTGCCAGCAGGGGGGCCCCCGAGCGGGCTGAAGCTTTCTTT.

The chain has TRBV19 and TRBJ1-2, with D perhaps matching TRBD1 (6 bases). Germline-derived CDR1 and CDR2 are LNHDA and SQIVND (reference sequence). This CDR3 has 15 residues. The V end lost 6 bases, the J end lost 3 bases, and 17 bases lay between the germline ends. This CDR3 is CASSLKDSIHYGYTF. CDR3 nucleotides: TGTGCCAGTAGCCTAAAGGACAGCATCCACTATGGCTACACCTTC. The whole variable domain, remainder taken from reference TRBV19 and TRBJ1-2, is DGGITQSPKYLFRKEGQNVTLSCEQNLNHDAMYWYRQDPGQGLRLIYYSQIVNDFQKGDIAEGYSVSREKKESFPLTVTSAQKNPTAFYLCASSLKDSIHYGYTFGSGTRLTVV.

The chain's CDR3 is CASSLTAGLAGSTDTQYF. The CDR3 bases are TGTGCCAGCAGCTTAACAGCGGGACTAGCGGGGAGCACAGATACGCAGTATTTT. The chain uses TRBV7-3 and TRBJ2-3; 13 positions agree with TRBD2. Germline V gene sequence: CDR1 SGHTA, CDR2 FQGTGA. The ends lost 0 bases at V and 0 bases at J; junction bases unmatched: 3. The length of the CDR3 is 18 residues.

V is TRBV2 and J is TRBJ1-2; TRBD1 is a possible D gene (5 bases). The V gene's germline CDR1 is SNHLY and CDR2 FYNNEI. Between the trimmed V and J ends, which lost 4 bases and 1 base, there was a span of 10 bases. The CDR3 consists of 14 residues. This CDR3 is CASSVARDNYGYTF. The CDR3 DNA sequence: TGTGCCAGCAGTGTGGCCAGGGATAACTATGGCTACACCTTC.

There are a few counts of this clone. The chain employs TRBV6-1 and TRBJ2-7, with D possibly TRBD1 on 6 matching bases. CDR3 size: 13 residues. Trimming removed 10 bases at V and 2 bases at J, with 15 bases between. Germline values: CDR1 MNHNS, CDR2 SASEGT. The CDR3 spells CATSDRLPYEQYF. The CDR3 DNA sequence: TGTGCCACTTCAGACAGGCTCCCCTACGAGCAGTACTTC.

This clone was observed once. V is TRBV14 and J is TRBJ2-7; D gene uncertain. Germline V gene sequence: CDR1 SGHDN, CDR2 FVKESK. The germline V and J ends were trimmed by 0 bases and 5 bases, with 8 bases remaining between them. This CDR3 comprises 13 residues. The CDR3 reads CASSQDPVNEQYF. CDR3 nucleotide sequence: TGTGCCAGCAGCCAAGATCCGGTAAACGAGCAGTACTTC.

The rearrangement links TRBV6-5 to TRBJ2-7, with 8 bases identical to TRBD1. CDR3 length: 15 amino acids. Germline V CDR1 and CDR2: MNHEY, SVGAGI. With 2 bases clipped from V and 7 bases from J, the junction kept 10 bases outside the gene matches. Here the CDR3 reads CASSYTETGVREQYF. CDR3 nucleotides: TGTGCCAGCAGTTACACGGAGACAGGGGTTAGGGAGCAGTACTTC.